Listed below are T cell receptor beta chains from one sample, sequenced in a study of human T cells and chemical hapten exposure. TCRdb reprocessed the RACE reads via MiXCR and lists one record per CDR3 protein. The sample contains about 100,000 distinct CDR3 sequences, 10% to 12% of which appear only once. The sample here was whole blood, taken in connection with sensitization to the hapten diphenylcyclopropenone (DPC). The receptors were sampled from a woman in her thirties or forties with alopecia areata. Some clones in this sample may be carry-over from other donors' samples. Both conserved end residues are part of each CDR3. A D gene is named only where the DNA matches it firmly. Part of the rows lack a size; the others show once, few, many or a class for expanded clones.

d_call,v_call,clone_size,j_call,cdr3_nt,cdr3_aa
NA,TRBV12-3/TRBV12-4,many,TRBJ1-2,TGTGCCAGTCAAGGTTCGACAGGATGGTATGGCTACACCTTC,CASQGSTGWYGYTF
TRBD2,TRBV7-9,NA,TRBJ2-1,TGTGCCAGCAATGCGGGGGGCCCCTCCTACAATGAGCAGTTCTTC,CASNAGGPSYNEQFF
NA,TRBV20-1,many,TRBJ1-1,TGCAGTGCTAGAAAGGACAGAAACACTGAAGCTTTCTTT,CSARKDRNTEAFF
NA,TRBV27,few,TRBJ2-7,TGTGCCAGCACACTGAGTCCCGGATACCTTGGCTACGAGCAGTACTTC,CASTLSPGYLGYEQYF
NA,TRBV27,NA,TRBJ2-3,TGTGCCAGCAGTTCCATCGTGAGTTACACAGATACGCAGTATTTT,CASSSIVSYTDTQYF
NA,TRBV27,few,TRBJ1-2,TGTGCCAGCAGTTTGGCCTTTGGAAATGGCTACACCTTC,CASSLAFGNGYTF
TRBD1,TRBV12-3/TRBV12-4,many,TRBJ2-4,TGTGCCAGCAGCACGGGACAGGGCAAAAACATTCAGTACTTC,CASSTGQGKNIQYF
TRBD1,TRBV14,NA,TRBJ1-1,TGTGCCAGCAGCCCTTTACAGGGGAAGGGGACTGAAGCTTTCTTT,CASSPLQGKGTEAFF
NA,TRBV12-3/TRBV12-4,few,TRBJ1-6,TGTGCCAGCAGGTTCGCTGGGGGAAGTAATTCACCCCTCCACTTT,CASRFAGGSNSPLHF
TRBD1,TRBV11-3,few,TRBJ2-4,TGTGCCAGCAGCAACCCGCCGGGACAGCCTAACAAAAACATTCAGTACTTC,CASSNPPGQPNKNIQYF
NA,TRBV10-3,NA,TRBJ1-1,TGTGCCATCAGTGAGGGGAGGAACACTGAAGCTTTCTTT,CAISEGRNTEAFF
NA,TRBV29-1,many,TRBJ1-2,TGCAGCGTTGTAGAGACAGTCCAGTTGAGGGGCTACACCTTC,CSVVETVQLRGYTF
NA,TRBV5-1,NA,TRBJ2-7,TGCGCCAGCAGCTTCAGGGACGAGCAGTACTTC,CASSFRDEQYF
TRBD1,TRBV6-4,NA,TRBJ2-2,TGTGCCAGCAGCCCCGGGACAGGGGTTCCAGGCGGGGAGCTGTTTTTT,CASSPGTGVPGGELFF
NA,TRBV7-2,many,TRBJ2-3,TGTGCCAGCAGCCCCTTGCGTGGTACGCAGTATTTT,CASSPLRGTQYF
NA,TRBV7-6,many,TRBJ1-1,TGTGCCAGCAGCTTTGGCAGGAACACTGAAGCTTTCTTT,CASSFGRNTEAFF
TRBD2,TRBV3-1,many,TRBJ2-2,TGTGCCAGCAGCCCTAGCGGGAGGGCCTGGAACGGGGAGCTGTTTTTT,CASSPSGRAWNGELFF
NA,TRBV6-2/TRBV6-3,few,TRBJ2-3,TGTGCCAGCAGTTACTGGGACACAAAGGAGGCAGATACGCAGTATTTT,CASSYWDTKEADTQYF
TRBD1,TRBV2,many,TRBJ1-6,TGTGCCAGCACCCAGGGGGCGGCTAATTCACCCCTCCACTTT,CASTQGAANSPLHF
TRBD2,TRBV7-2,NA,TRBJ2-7,TGTGCCAGCAGCTTAGGCCTAGCGGTTTCCTACGAGCAGTACTTC,CASSLGLAVSYEQYF
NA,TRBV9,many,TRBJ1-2,TGTGCCAGCAGCGTAGCAGGTCAGCCGAGAGATTACACCTTC,CASSVAGQPRDYTF
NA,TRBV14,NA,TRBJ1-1,TGTGCCAGCAGCCAGCAATCGAACACTGAAGCTTTCTTT,CASSQQSNTEAFF
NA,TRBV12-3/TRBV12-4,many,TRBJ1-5,TGTGCCAGCAGTGACAGCCTCAGCAATCAGCCCCAGCATTTT,CASSDSLSNQPQHF
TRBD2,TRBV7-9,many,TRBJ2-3,TGTGCCAGCAGAAACCTAGCGGGGAGCGCAGATACGCAGTATTTT,CASRNLAGSADTQYF
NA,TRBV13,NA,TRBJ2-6,TGTGCCAGCAGCCCGAGCTCTGGGGCCAACGTCCTGACTTTC,CASSPSSGANVLTF
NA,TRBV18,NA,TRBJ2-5,TGTGCCAGCTCACCACCCAGCCTCCAAGAGACCCAGTACTTC,CASSPPSLQETQYF
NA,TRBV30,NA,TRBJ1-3,TGTGCCTGGAGTCCCCTAGGCTCTTCCATATATTTT,CAWSPLGSSIYF
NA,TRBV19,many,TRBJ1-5,TGTGCCAGTAGCCCATTGGGGGCCGGACAGCCCCAGCATTTT,CASSPLGAGQPQHF
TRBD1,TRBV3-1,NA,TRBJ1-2,TGTGCCAGCAGCCAAGACCCCGGACAGGGATATGGCTACACCTTC,CASSQDPGQGYGYTF
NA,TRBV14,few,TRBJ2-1,TGTGCCAGCAGCCAAGAATCCCACAATGAGCAGTTCTTC,CASSQESHNEQFF
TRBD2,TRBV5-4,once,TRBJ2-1,TGTGCCAGCAGCTTGGTTCTAGCGGGCCTTACGGGCAATGAGCAGTTCTTC,CASSLVLAGLTGNEQFF
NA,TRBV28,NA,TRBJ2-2,TGTGCCAGCAGCCAGGACGGCCTGGGGGAGCTGTTTTTT,CASSQDGLGELFF